This TCR beta chain was identified in a study of T-cell reconstitution after alpha-beta-depleted transplantation in children. General observations from the study: After one year, T-cell counts and TCRbeta diversity mostly came from new T cells. Several hundred graft clones that had expanded were reportedly the source of alpha-beta T cells about two months after transplant.

The TCRbeta library incorporated unique molecular identifiers. Using its own MiXCR run on the PCR reads, TCRdb lists one record per CDR3 protein. This repertoire shows 800,000 to 1,000,000 distinct CDR3 sequences, roughly 31% found once; its top ten account for 25% to 35%. The table lists this clonotype with a few counts. What it binds is unknown. Per the germline V gene, CDR1 is KGHSH and CDR2 is LQKENI. Trimming took 0 bases from V and 4 from J; bases not matched to a gene: 2. This CDR3 spans 15 amino acids. Sequenced here: PBMCs, mostly from graft donor cells, sampled 360 days after TCRalphabeta/CD19-depleted stem cell transplant. The chain has TRBV18 and TRBJ2-1; 8 bases match TRBD1. This TCR was sampled from a boy in the first two years of life who had a stem cell transplant for SCID, so the T cells may come from the graft donor. DNA for the CDR3: TGTGCCAGCTCACCACCGGACAGGGTATACAATGAGCAGTTCTTC. It yields the protein CASSPPDRVYNEQFF.